What follows are 30 T cell receptor beta chains derived from one specimen sequenced in a study of T cells after posttransplantation cyclophosphamide. Busulfan-fludarabine conditioning, marrow transplant, and cyclophosphamide on days +3 and +4 were administered. Sequencing was performed with immunoSEQ multiplex PCR; in TCRdb, only in-frame clones are kept and a portion is missing. The table has several thousand clones, 75% to 85% seen once. This sample comprised PBMCs, obtained about 190 days after allogeneic stem cell transplant with posttransplant cyclophosphamide. The receptors were sampled from a male patient between 55 and 70 years old who received an allogeneic stem cell transplant from a related donor and was CMV-positive. Some of the T cells might come from the graft donor.

This clone was picked up a small number of times. This chain uses TRBV9 with TRBJ2-1; possible D gene TRBD1, 5 bases. Trimming pared 2 bases from V and 3 bases from J, leaving 6 bases between. Germline V gene lookup returns CDR1 SGDLS and CDR2 YYNGEE. CDR3 size: 13 residues. CDR3 amino acids: CASSVDSYNEQFF. CDR3 nucleotides: TGTGCCAGCAGCGTCGACAGCTACAATGAGCAGTTCTTC.

V is TRBV28 and J is TRBJ1-1, with D uncertain. V was shortened by 5 bases and J by 7 bases, with 11 bases between the two germline ends. In germline, CDR1 is MDHEN, CDR2 SYDVKM. The CDR3 spans 12 residues. CDR3 bases: TGTGCCAGCAGTCTTGGGCAGTTTGAAGCTTTCTTT. Encoded protein: CASSLGQFEAFF.

This chain joins TRBV23-1 and TRBJ1-5; maybe TRBD1 (5 bases). TRBV23-1 is an open reading frame whose function is uncertain. CDR3 length equals 16 residues. Deletions cut 0 bases from V and 5 bases from J, with 14 bases between. The CDR3 spells CASSQSKLLGHQPQHF. The CDR3 DNA reads as TGCGCCAGCAGTCAATCTAAGCTCCTGGGGCATCAGCCCCAGCATTTT.

This chain connects TRBV19 to TRBJ2-5; 12 bases align to TRBD2. Looked up from germline, CDR1 is LNHDA and CDR2 is SQIVND (reference sequence). Trimming cost V 7 bases and J 5 bases; bases outside gene matches: 11. The CDR3 consists of 16 residues. CDR3 amino acids: CASTSGRAHERETQYF. Written as DNA, the CDR3 is TGTGCCAGTACTAGCGGGAGGGCCCACGAGAGGGAGACCCAGTACTTC.

The CDR3 region is CASSQATLMTGMYEQYV. CDR3 nucleotides: TGCGCCAGCAGTCAAGCTACCCTCATGACAGGGATGTACGAGCAGTACGTC. The chain is built from TRBV23-1 and TRBJ2-7; 7 bases agree with TRBD1. TRBV23-1 is an open reading frame whose function is uncertain. The CDR3 covers 17 residues. The trim removed 2 bases at V and 4 bases at J, leaving 14 bases unmatched.

In nucleotides, the CDR3 is TGTGCCACCAGCAGCTCGGACAGGGGGGAGACCCAGTACTTC. It is translated as CATSSSDRGETQYF. The gene calls are TRBV15 and TRBJ2-5, with 10 bases fitting TRBD1. Germline CDR1 reads LNHNV; CDR2 reads YYDKDF (reference sequence). This CDR3 is built from 14 residues. Germline trimming cut 3 bases from V and 5 bases from J; bases unmatched to any gene: 3.

The chain employs TRBV5-1 and TRBJ2-1; 9 positions match TRBD2. The length of the CDR3 is 17 residues. J gave up 9 bases and V 5 bases, and 18 bases lay outside the gene matches. Germline V gene data show CDR1 as SGHRS and CDR2 as YFSETQ. The CDR3 nucleotides are TGCGCCAGCAGTATTCCCATCATTGGCGGGAGGGGTGGTGAGCAGTTCTTC. This gives the protein CASSIPIIGGRGGEQFF.

This chain joins TRBV5-4 and TRBJ1-1; D perhaps matches TRBD1 (6 bases). Per the germline V gene, CDR1 is SGHNT and CDR2 is YYREEE (reference sequence). The CDR3 loop spans 13 amino acids. Trimming took 4 bases from V and 6 from J, leaving 13 bases between them. The CDR3 here is CASSMDRTAEAFF. In DNA, the CDR3 is TGTGCCAGCAGCATGGACAGAACTGCTGAAGCTTTCTTT.

This clone has just a few counts. J is TRBJ2-3 and V is TRBV5-1, with 8 bases matching TRBD2. Germline V gene sequence: CDR1 SGHRS, CDR2 YFSETQ. This CDR3 comprises 18 residues. Losses at the gene ends were 6 bases for V and 5 bases for J; bases not matched to a gene: 20. CDR3 protein: CASNPGRGAHPEGDTQYF. Written as DNA, the CDR3 is TGCGCCAGCAATCCTGGGCGGGGGGCTCACCCGGAGGGAGATACGCAGTATTTT.

Comment on this clone: One end of the junction does not line up with germline, which may come from a read error. CDR3 sequence reads: CAWSVQQGQAF. For the CDR3, the DNA is TGTGCCTGGAGTGTACAACAGGGACAAGCCTTC. The V and J genes are TRBV30 and TRBJ1-2; D perhaps matches TRBD1 (6 bases). The CDR3 contains 11 residues. Per the germline V gene, CDR1 is GTSNPN and CDR2 is SVGIG (reference sequence).

The chain has TRBV28 and TRBJ2-7, with D hard to call. The CDR3 contains 14 residues. Per germline, CDR1 MDHEN and CDR2 SYDVKM. Between the trimmed V and J ends, which lost 3 bases and 3 bases, there was a span of 12 bases. DNA of the CDR3: TGTGCCAGCAGTTTCCCCTTCCCCCACTACGAGCAGTACGTC. Its translation is CASSFPFPHYEQYV.

V is TRBV7-8 and J is TRBJ2-1, with 10 bases lining up with TRBD2. The CDR3 has 16 residues. The V segment lost 4 bases and the J segment 2 bases; nucleotides outside the gene matches: 5. Looked up from germline, CDR1 is SGHVS and CDR2 is FQNEAQ. CDR3 in DNA: TGTGCCAGCAGCTCAGAACTAGCGGGGACCTACAATGAGCAGTTCTTC. The encoded protein is CASSSELAGTYNEQFF. Based on the CDR3 plus reference TRBV7-8 and TRBJ2-1, the full variable domain is GAGVSQSPRYKVAKRGQDVALRCDPISGHVSLFWYQQALGQGPEFLTYFQNEAQLDKSGLPSDRFFAERPEGSVSTLKIQRTQQEDSAVYLCASSSELAGTYNEQFFGPGTRLTVL.

The chain recombines TRBV6-1 with TRBJ2-3, with 9 bases matching TRBD1. This CDR3 region has 15 residues. CDR1 and CDR2 (germline): MNHNS, SASEGT. Losses at the gene ends were 4 bases for V and 9 bases for J; bases not matched to a gene: 11. The CDR3 loop reads CASSGSGTGKVTQYF. For the CDR3, the DNA is TGTGCCAGCAGTGGGTCCGGGACAGGGAAGGTCACGCAGTATTTT.

This sequence joins TRBV5-4 and TRBJ2-2; D perhaps matches TRBD1 (6 bases). This CDR3 region has 15 residues. V was cut by 4 bases and J by 5 bases, with 15 bases left in between. In germline, CDR1 is SGHNT, CDR2 YYREEE (reference sequence). The CDR3 loop is CASSPGHQVTGELFF. The CDR3 nucleotides are TGTGCCAGCAGCCCGGGACATCAGGTGACCGGGGAGCTGTTTTTT.

The V gene is TRBV27, the J gene TRBJ1-6, with 7 bases matching TRBD1. Trimming took 2 bases from V and 9 from J; bases not matched to a gene: 4. The CDR3 runs 14 residues. Germline V gene data show CDR1 as MNHEY and CDR2 as SMNVEV (reference sequence). The CDR3 region is CASSLRQGGSPLHF. Written as DNA, the CDR3 is TGTGCCAGCAGTTTAAGACAGGGAGGTTCACCCCTCCACTTT.

The V gene is TRBV19, the J gene TRBJ1-2, with D possibly being TRBD1 (6 bases). The length of the CDR3 is 13 residues. With 8 bases removed from V and 5 bases from J, the gap between germline ends came to 15 bases. Germline V gene sequence: CDR1 LNHDA, CDR2 SQIVND (reference sequence). The CDR3 nucleotides are TGTGCCAGTTCAGAACAGGGAGGGTATGGCTACACCTTC. It translates to CASSEQGGYGYTF.

V usage is TRBV6-5 and J usage is TRBJ1-2; 8 bases agree with TRBD1. Germline values: CDR1 MNHEY, CDR2 SVGAGI. V shed 6 bases and J 1 base; nucleotides not matched to a gene: 4. This CDR3 is 14 amino acids long. CDR3 protein: CASRDRGVNYGYTF. The CDR3 DNA reads as TGTGCCAGCAGAGACAGGGGCGTTAACTATGGCTACACCTTC.

The CDR3 loop is CASSEPGQAPDGAQETQYF. CDR3 nucleotide sequence: TGTGCCAGCAGTGAACCCGGACAGGCTCCGGACGGGGCCCAAGAGACCCAGTACTTC. The chain employs TRBV6-1 and TRBJ2-5; 7 bases agree with TRBD1. The CDR3 consists of 19 residues. Trimming took 2 bases from V and 1 from J; bases not matched to a gene: 16. The germline CDR1 and CDR2 sequences are MNHNS and SASEGT.

The rearrangement joins TRBV5-4 to TRBJ1-2; no reliable D call. This CDR3 contains 15 residues. Germline V gives CDR1 SGHNT, CDR2 YYREEE (reference sequence). The V end was cut by 0 bases, the J end by 5 bases, with 14 bases between. CDR3 in DNA: TGTGCCAGCAGCTTGGAAACGGCGGCTATTTATGGCTACACCTTC. This codes for CASSLETAAIYGYTF.

This chain connects TRBV7-2 to TRBJ1-2, with 7 positions matching TRBD1. V trimming: 5 bases; J trimming: 4 bases; junction bases outside the gene matches: 7. The CDR3 spans 14 residues. Germline values: CDR1 SGHTA, CDR2 FQGNSA. The CDR3 region has the DNA TGTGCCAGCAGCATGGACAGGCTCGTCTATGGCTACACCTTC. Translated: CASSMDRLVYGYTF. Together with reference TRBV7-2 and TRBJ1-2, the CDR3 gives the full variable domain: GAGVSQSPSNKVTEKGKDVELRCDPISGHTALYWYRQSLGQGLEFLIYFQGNSAPDKSGLPSDRFSAERTGGSVSTLTIQRTQQEDSAVYLCASSMDRLVYGYTFGSGTRLTVV.

This sequence joins TRBV5-1 and TRBJ1-1; 7 bases map to TRBD1. This CDR3 has 14 residues. Germline CDR1 and CDR2: SGHRS and YFSETQ. Trimming at V came to 4 bases and at J to 2 bases, leaving 5 bases not matched to a gene. CDR3 amino acids: CASSAGTANTEAFF. The DNA of the CDR3 is TGCGCCAGCAGCGCCGGGACAGCCAACACTGAAGCTTTCTTT.

In this sample, this clone turned up a few times. The chain couples TRBV6-1 to TRBJ1-1, with D possibly being TRBD1 (5 bases). Trimming shortened V by 2 bases and J by 2 bases, and 9 bases separated the two germline ends. This CDR3 region has 14 residues. CDR1 and CDR2 (germline): MNHNS, SASEGT. The CDR3 sequence: CASSETGPNTEAFF. The CDR3, as DNA: TGTGCCAGCAGTGAAACAGGTCCTAACACTGAAGCTTTCTTT.

This clone was recorded a few times. The V call is TRBV5-1, the J call TRBJ2-3; D remains unclear. The germline V and J ends were trimmed by 3 bases and 0 bases, with 11 bases remaining between them. Germline CDR1 reads SGHRS; CDR2 reads YFSETQ. This CDR3 has 15 residues. Here the CDR3 reads CASSYHRRSTDTQYF. The CDR3 DNA sequence: TGCGCCAGCAGCTACCACCGGCGGAGCACAGATACGCAGTATTTT.

The gene calls are TRBV6-1 and TRBJ2-7, with 8 positions matching TRBD1. Germline-derived CDR1 and CDR2 are MNHNS and SASEGT. The V gene end was trimmed by 4 bases and the J gene end by 6 bases; junction bases not matched to a gene: 8. The CDR3 has 14 residues. The CDR3 nucleotides are TGTGCCAGCAGTGTTGGACAGGGTGTAACCGAGCAGTACGTC. Amino acid sequence: CASSVGQGVTEQYV.

Only one count was recorded for this clone. V and J are TRBV7-8 and TRBJ2-7, with unresolved D. The CDR3 covers 14 residues. Per germline, CDR1 SGHVS and CDR2 FQNEAQ. V lost 5 bases to trimming and J lost 3 bases, with 14 bases between them. DNA of the CDR3: TGTGCCAGCAGCCTTCTTGGAACAGTCTACGAGCAGTACGTC. Translated: CASSLLGTVYEQYV.

About this clone: Mismatch with germline at one junction end may stem from a read error. V gene TRBV7-2 combines with J gene TRBJ2-2; TRBD1 aligns across 7 bases. CDR1 is SGHTA, CDR2 FQGNSA, per germline. CDR3 length: 16 residues. The CDR3 reads CASGLDRVVITGELFF. CDR3 sequence (DNA): TGTGCCAGCGGCTTAGACAGGGTCGTTATCACCGGGGAGCTGTTTTTT.

The gene calls are TRBV19 and TRBJ2-1; unclear D gene. The V and J ends lost 7 bases and 8 bases respectively, with 15 bases between them. This CDR3 region has 13 residues. Germline-derived CDR1 and CDR2 are LNHDA and SQIVND (reference sequence). Here the CDR3 DNA reads TGTGCCAGTACCCCAAACTTTCGGGATGAGCAGTTCTTC. Translation: CASTPNFRDEQFF.

The chain links TRBV10-3 to TRBJ2-5; TRBD1 agrees at 7 bases. Germline V CDR1 and CDR2: ENHRY, SYGVKD. This CDR3 comprises 14 residues. V shed 9 bases, J shed 2 bases, and the junction held 9 bases outside the gene matches. In DNA form, the CDR3 reads TGTGCCATTCGTCCAGGGGGTTGGCAAGAGACCCAGTACTTC. Amino acid sequence: CAIRPGGWQETQYF.

With regard to this clone: This sample includes further DNA sequences coding for the same CDR3. The gene calls are TRBV11-1 and TRBJ2-1, with D tentatively TRBD1 (5 bases). From germline, CDR1 is SGHAT and CDR2 FQDESV (reference sequence). The CDR3 has 14 amino acids. V lost 2 bases and J lost 3, with 8 bases in between. CDR3 region: CASSLRDSYNEQFF. The CDR3 DNA sequence: TGTGCCAGCAGCTTACGAGACAGCTACAATGAGCAGTTCTTC.

The V gene is TRBV11-2, the J gene TRBJ2-5, with TRBD2 identical over 11 bases. The ends lost 1 base at V and 7 bases at J; junction bases unmatched: 8. CDR3 length: 16 amino acids. Germline-derived CDR1 and CDR2 are SGHAT and FQNNGV. CDR3 region: CASSLVGSGGAGTQYF. As DNA, the CDR3 is TGTGCCAGCAGCTTAGTGGGTAGCGGGGGGGCCGGGACCCAGTACTTC.